The 14 T cell receptor beta chains below were found in one sample sequenced in a study of T cells expressing NK-cell markers. TCRdb re-called the 5' RACE reads; every CDR3 protein appears as one record, without DNA. In total, the table holds some 600,000 distinct CDR3 sequences. Specimen: blood T cells: a sorted CD56 or NKG2C T cell subset, CD4+ or CD8+ T cells, or bulk PBMC T cells (not recorded which). The receptors here all came from a man between 18 and 35 years old in good health.

The chain carries TRBV10-3 and TRBJ1-4; TCRdb selects TRBD1, and the lack of DNA leaves this call unchecked. Germline values: CDR1 ENHRY, CDR2 SYGVKD. This CDR3 has 13 residues. CDR3: CAISGRDNEKLFF.

The chain joins TRBV5-1 to TRBJ1-1; TCRdb reports TRBD1, a call that lacks DNA to check it against. CDR1 and CDR2 from the germline V gene are SGHRS and YFSETQ. The CDR3 is 16 residues long. The CDR3 sequence: CASSLWGTLGNTEAFF.

CDR3 loop: CASSPGGGGYNEQFF. This chain links TRBV12-3 or TRBV12-4 with TRBJ2-1; TCRdb picks TRBD1, but there is no DNA to check that call. This CDR3 is built from 15 residues.

V and J are TRBV4-2 and TRBJ1-5; checking the TCRdb D call of TRBD1 is not possible without DNA. In germline, CDR1 is LGHNA, CDR2 YNFKEQ. This CDR3 is built from 14 residues. The CDR3 reads CASSERGGNQPQHF.

This chain uses TRBV12-3 or TRBV12-4 with TRBJ2-5; lacking DNA, the TRBD2 call made by TCRdb goes unchecked. This CDR3 is 14 amino acids long. CDR3 protein: CASRGEVSQETQYF.

The chain's CDR3 is CATSTSGRVNEQFF. V is TRBV24-1 and J is TRBJ2-1; absent DNA, TCRdb's TRBD2 call cannot be checked. CDR3 size: 14 residues. Germline CDR1 and CDR2: KGHDR and SFDVKD.

The rearrangement uses TRBV5-1 and TRBJ2-1; TCRdb indicates TRBD2, and absent DNA this call remains unverified. The CDR3 totals 16 residues. From germline, CDR1 is SGHRS and CDR2 YFSETQ. CDR3 in amino acids: CASSGGLSPSYNEQFF.

The chain employs TRBV11-1 and TRBJ2-2; as DNA is missing, the TRBD1 call by TCRdb cannot be tested. The CDR3 contains 14 residues. Per the germline V gene, CDR1 is SGHAT and CDR2 is FQDESV (reference sequence). CDR3 sequence reads: CASSKRQGAGELFF.

The chain uses TRBV6-6 and TRBJ2-1; TCRdb reports TRBD2, a call that lacks DNA to check it against. The germline CDR1 and CDR2 sequences are MNHNY and SVGAGI (reference sequence). There are 11 residues in the CDR3. This CDR3 is CAASLGSGQFF.

J is TRBJ1-6 and V is TRBV11-1; checking the TCRdb D call of TRBD1 is not possible without DNA. This CDR3 is built from 15 residues. Germline CDR1 is SGHAT and CDR2 is FQDESV (reference sequence). CDR3: CASSYRPLKDSPLHF. Full variable domain (remainder filled in from reference TRBV11-1 and TRBJ1-6): EAEVAQSPRYKITEKSQAVAFWCDPISGHATLYWYRQILGQGPELLVQFQDESVVDDSQLPKDRFSAERLKGVDSTLKIQPAELGDSAMYLCASSYRPLKDSPLHFGNGTRLTVT.

This chain's CDR3 is CASSLGPALGGYTF. This sequence joins TRBV2 and TRBJ1-2. Germline-derived CDR1 and CDR2 are SNHLY and FYNNEI. The CDR3 totals 14 residues.

The V gene is TRBV4-1, the J gene TRBJ1-2; TCRdb gives TRBD1 as the D gene, but with no DNA this cannot be confirmed. The CDR3 is 14 residues long. Germline V CDR1 and CDR2: MGHRA, YSYEKL. CDR3 protein: CASSQNEGHYGYTF.

The chain joins TRBV4-1 to TRBJ2-1; the D call of TRBD2 rests on TCRdb alone, since no DNA is present to check it. This CDR3 has 15 amino acids. Per germline, CDR1 MGHRA and CDR2 YSYEKL. The CDR3 region is CASSLGTSTGDEQFF.

This chain joins TRBV20-1 and TRBJ2-1. The CDR3 is 11 amino acids. Per germline, CDR1 DFQATT and CDR2 SNEGSKA (reference sequence). The CDR3 protein is CSAREDNEQFF.